This TCR beta chain was observed in a study of T cells in Graves' hyperthyroidism and ophthalmopathy. Trimming left V 4 bases short and J 2 bases short, with 14 bases between. CDR3 length: 15 amino acids. CDR1 and CDR2 from the germline V gene are ENHRY and SYGVKD. Study-level findings and limits: Prediction of ophthalmopathy progression came a median approximately 6.6 months pre-onset.

For this clonotype: The antigen is unknown.

Graves' hyperthyroidism qualified as stable when ophthalmopathy did not progress within 18 months. Recently diagnosed hyperthyroidism of less than 2 months' duration affected patients aged 18 to 65. Orbital computed tomography and thyroid ultrasound, together with serum TRAb and thyroxine and clinical symptoms, were used for diagnoses. Researchers took RNA transcripts and amplified the TCR beta CDR3 regions from them. TCR CDR3 underwent first-round RT-PCR with the HTBI primer set. TCRdb re-derived calls from the multiplex PCR reads in MiXCR, one entry per CDR3 protein. The table includes some 600,000 distinct CDR3 sequences, under 60% detected once.

The V gene is TRBV10-3, the J gene TRBJ1-2, with D perhaps TRBD1 (6 bases). Sequencing was done on a sample of peripheral blood or thyroid tissue (not recorded which). The TCR comes from a woman aged 18 to 35 with Graves' hyperthyroidism. This CDR3 reads CAISGQGNGNYGYTF. The DNA of the CDR3 is TGTGCCATCAGTGGGCAGGGGAATGGCAACTATGGCTACACCTTC.